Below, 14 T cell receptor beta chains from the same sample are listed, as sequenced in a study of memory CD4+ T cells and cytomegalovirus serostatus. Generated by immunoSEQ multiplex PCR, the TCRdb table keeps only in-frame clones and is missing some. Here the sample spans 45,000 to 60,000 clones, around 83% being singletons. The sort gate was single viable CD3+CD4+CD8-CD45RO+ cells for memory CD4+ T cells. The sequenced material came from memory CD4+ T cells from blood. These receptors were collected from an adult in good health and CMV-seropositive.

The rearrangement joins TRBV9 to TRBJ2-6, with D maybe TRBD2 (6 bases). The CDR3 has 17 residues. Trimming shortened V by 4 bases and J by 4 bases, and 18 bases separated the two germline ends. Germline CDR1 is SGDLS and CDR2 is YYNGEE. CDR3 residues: CASSPRDSPNGANVLTF. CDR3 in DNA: TGTGCCAGCAGCCCCCGGGACTCCCCTAACGGGGCCAACGTCCTGACTTTC.

CDR3 in DNA: TGTGCCAGTAGTACTAGACACGACGGATCCTACGAGCAGTACTTC. This encodes CASSTRHDGSYEQYF. The genes are TRBV19 and TRBJ2-7; D is unresolved. The CDR3 is made up of 15 amino acids. Trimming stripped 4 bases from V and 1 base from J, with 14 bases between. Germline loops: CDR1 LNHDA, CDR2 SQIVND (reference sequence).

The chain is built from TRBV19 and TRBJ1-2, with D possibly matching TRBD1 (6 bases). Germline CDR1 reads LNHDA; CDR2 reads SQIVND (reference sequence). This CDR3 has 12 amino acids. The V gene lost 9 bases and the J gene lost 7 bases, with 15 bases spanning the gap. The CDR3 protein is CASAGGAGGYTF. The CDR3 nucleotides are TGTGCCAGCGCCGGGGGCGCGGGTGGCTACACCTTC. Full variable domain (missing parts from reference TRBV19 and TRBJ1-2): DGGITQSPKYLFRKEGQNVTLSCEQNLNHDAMYWYRQDPGQGLRLIYYSQIVNDFQKGDIAEGYSVSREKKESFPLTVTSAQKNPTAFYLCASAGGAGGYTFGSGTRLTVV.

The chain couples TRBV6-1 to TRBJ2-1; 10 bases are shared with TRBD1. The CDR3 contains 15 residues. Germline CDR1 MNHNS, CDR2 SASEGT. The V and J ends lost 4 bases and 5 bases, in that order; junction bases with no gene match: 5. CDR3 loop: CASSGTGTGDNEQFF. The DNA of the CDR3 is TGTGCCAGCAGTGGTACCGGGACAGGGGACAATGAGCAGTTCTTC.

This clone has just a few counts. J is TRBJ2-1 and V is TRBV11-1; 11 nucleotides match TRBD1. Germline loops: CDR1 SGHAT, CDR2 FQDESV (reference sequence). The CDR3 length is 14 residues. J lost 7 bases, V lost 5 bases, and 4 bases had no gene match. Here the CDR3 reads CASSPRDRGNEQFF. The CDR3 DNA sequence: TGTGCCAGCAGCCCCAGGGACAGGGGGAATGAGCAGTTCTTC.

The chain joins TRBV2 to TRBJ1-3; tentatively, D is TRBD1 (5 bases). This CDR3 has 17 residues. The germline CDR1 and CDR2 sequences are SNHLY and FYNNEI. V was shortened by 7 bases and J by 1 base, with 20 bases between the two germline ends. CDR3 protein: CASTTTRESLSGNTIYF. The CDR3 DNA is TGTGCCAGCACGACTACCAGGGAGTCCTTATCTGGAAACACCATATATTTT.

The chain's CDR3 is CASSRNYGYTF. DNA for the CDR3: TGTGCCAGCAGTCGCAACTATGGCTACACCTTC. The chain has TRBV28 and TRBJ1-2; D gene unclear. The V end lost 5 bases, the J end lost 2 bases, and 3 bases lay between the germline ends. CDR3 length: 11 amino acids. The germline V gene has CDR1 MDHEN and CDR2 SYDVKM.

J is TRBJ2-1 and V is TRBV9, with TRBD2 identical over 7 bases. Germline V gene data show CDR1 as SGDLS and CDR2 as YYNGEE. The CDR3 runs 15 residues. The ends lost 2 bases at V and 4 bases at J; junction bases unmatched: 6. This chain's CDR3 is CASSVGLADYNEQFF. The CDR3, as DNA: TGTGCCAGCAGCGTGGGGCTAGCGGATTACAATGAGCAGTTCTTC.

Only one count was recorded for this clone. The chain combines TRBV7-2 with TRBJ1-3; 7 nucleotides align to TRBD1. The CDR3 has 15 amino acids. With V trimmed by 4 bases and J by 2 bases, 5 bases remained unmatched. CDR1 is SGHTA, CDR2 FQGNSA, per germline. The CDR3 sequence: CASSWRQGTGNTIYF. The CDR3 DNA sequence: TGTGCCAGCAGCTGGAGACAGGGAACTGGAAACACCATATATTTT.

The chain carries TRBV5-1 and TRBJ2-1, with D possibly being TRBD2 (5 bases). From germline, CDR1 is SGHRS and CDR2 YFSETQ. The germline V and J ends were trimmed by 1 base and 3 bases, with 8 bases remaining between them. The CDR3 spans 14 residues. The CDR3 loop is CASSLPGFYNEQFF. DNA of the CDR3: TGCGCCAGCAGCTTGCCGGGATTCTACAATGAGCAGTTCTTC.

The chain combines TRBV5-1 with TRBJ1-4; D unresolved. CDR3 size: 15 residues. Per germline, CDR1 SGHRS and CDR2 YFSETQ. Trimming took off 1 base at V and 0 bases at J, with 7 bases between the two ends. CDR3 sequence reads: CASSLFGATNEKLFF. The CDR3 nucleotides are TGCGCCAGCAGCTTGTTTGGTGCAACTAATGAAAAACTGTTTTTT.

CDR3 region: CASSDGAGRLSEAFF. CDR3 sequence (DNA): TGTGCCAGCAGTGACGGGGCAGGGAGGCTGTCTGAAGCTTTCTTT. The V gene is TRBV2, the J gene TRBJ1-1; D might be TRBD1 (5 bases). The CDR3 runs to 15 residues. Germline values: CDR1 SNHLY, CDR2 FYNNEI. V was pared by 3 bases and J by 6 bases, with 17 bases between.

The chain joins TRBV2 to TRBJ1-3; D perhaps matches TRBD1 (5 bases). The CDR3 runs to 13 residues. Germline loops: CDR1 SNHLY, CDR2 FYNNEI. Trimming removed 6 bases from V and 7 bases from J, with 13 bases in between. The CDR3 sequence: CASRDDRGNTIYF. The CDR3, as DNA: TGTGCCAGCAGGGATGACAGAGGGAACACCATATATTTT.

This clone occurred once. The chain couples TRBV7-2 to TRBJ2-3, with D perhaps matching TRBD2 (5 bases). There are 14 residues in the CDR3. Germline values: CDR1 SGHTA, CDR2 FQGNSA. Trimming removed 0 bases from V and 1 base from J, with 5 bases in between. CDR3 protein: CASSLASGTDTQYF. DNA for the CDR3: TGTGCCAGCAGCTTAGCTAGCGGCACAGATACGCAGTATTTT.